Below are 18 T cell receptor beta chains sequenced from a single sample in a study of early T cells in non-severe SARS-CoV-2 infection. TCRdb processed the 5' RACE reads anew with MiXCR; each CDR3 protein has one entry. The sample consists of 40,000 to 55,000 distinct CDR3 sequences, around 9.1% of them appearing once. Sequenced: whole blood. The receptors shown here come from an adult who was a healthcare worker with PCR-confirmed SARS-CoV-2 infection or an uninfected control (not recorded which).

V is TRBV28 and J is TRBJ2-3, with 9 bases identical to TRBD1. V was pared by 2 bases and J by 1 base, with 7 bases of the junction left unmatched. Germline CDR1 and CDR2: MDHEN and SYDVKM. This CDR3 contains 17 residues. CDR3 in amino acids: CASSLKLGTGRTDTQYF. Here the CDR3 DNA reads TGTGCCAGCAGTTTAAAGTTAGGGACAGGGCGCACAGATACGCAGTATTTT.

In this sample, this clonotype turned up many times. This rearrangement joins TRBV7-2 to TRBJ1-1; no clear D gene. Germline lookup yields CDR1 SGHTA and CDR2 FQGNSA. V was pared by 1 base and J by 1 base, with 10 bases between. The CDR3 runs to 15 residues. In DNA, the CDR3 is TGTGCCAGCAGCTTAGGGGATCGTGGGAACACTGAAGCTTTCTTT. It encodes CASSLGDRGNTEAFF.

V and J are TRBV19 and TRBJ2-3; no reliable D call. Looked up from germline, CDR1 is LNHDA and CDR2 is SQIVND (reference sequence). With 6 bases removed from V and 2 bases from J, the gap between germline ends came to 15 bases. CDR3 size: 15 residues. The CDR3 sequence: CASRELRPNTDTQYF. In DNA form, the CDR3 reads TGTGCCAGTAGGGAGTTGAGACCTAACACAGATACGCAGTATTTT.

Many counts were recorded for this clonotype. The genes are TRBV4-1 and TRBJ2-7; possibly TRBD2 for D (6 bases). Germline loops: CDR1 MGHRA, CDR2 YSYEKL. Between the trimmed V and J ends, which lost 4 bases and 2 bases, there was a span of 15 bases. This CDR3 is built from 15 residues. The CDR3 loop reads CASSPSGRLTYEQYF. For the CDR3, the DNA is TGCGCCAGCAGCCCGAGTGGGAGGCTGACCTACGAGCAGTACTTC.

J is TRBJ2-3 and V is TRBV27; D is possibly TRBD1 (6 bases). The germline V gene has CDR1 MNHEY and CDR2 SMNVEV (reference sequence). This CDR3 comprises 16 residues. V was cut by 4 bases and J by 1 base, with 15 bases left in between. The CDR3 here is CASSSPQGSGTDTQYF. In DNA form, the CDR3 reads TGTGCCAGCAGTTCCCCCCAGGGGAGCGGCACAGATACGCAGTATTTT.

This clonotype has a handful of counts. The J gene is TRBJ2-1, the V gene TRBV2, with a weak D call TRBD2 (6 bases). V gave up 3 bases and J gave up 0 bases, with 9 bases separating them. This CDR3 has 15 residues. Germline V lookup: CDR1 SNHLY, CDR2 FYNNEI. The CDR3 sequence: CASSERDSSYNEQFF. As DNA, the CDR3 is TGTGCCAGCAGTGAGCGGGATAGCTCCTACAATGAGCAGTTCTTC.

This clonotype was counted at least ten times. The J gene is TRBJ1-1, the V gene TRBV7-2; TRBD1 is a possible D gene (5 bases). Germline V gives CDR1 SGHTA, CDR2 FQGNSA. CDR3 length: 14 residues. Trimming cost V 6 bases and J 0 bases, with 11 bases left between them. CDR3 in amino acids: CASRKGRMNTEAFF. CDR3 sequence (DNA): TGTGCCAGCAGAAAGGGACGGATGAACACTGAAGCTTTCTTT.

This clonotype was seen ten or more times. The chain employs TRBV5-4 and TRBJ2-1; a possible D gene is TRBD1 (6 bases). The CDR3 is 14 residues long. The germline gives CDR1 SGHNT, CDR2 YYREEE (reference sequence). Trimming pared 0 bases from V and 6 bases from J, leaving 10 bases between. CDR3 residues: CASSLGTAINEQFF. The DNA of the CDR3 is TGTGCCAGCAGCTTGGGGACAGCTATCAATGAGCAGTTCTTC.

This clonotype came up many times. The chain links TRBV5-5 to TRBJ2-1; no firm D call. Germline V gene lookup returns CDR1 SGHKS and CDR2 YYEKEE (reference sequence). The CDR3 covers 16 residues. V dropped 4 bases and J dropped 0 bases, with 14 bases sitting between them. CDR3 bases: TGTGCCAGCAGCGCGTCCGGTCGGAGCTCCTACAATGAGCAGTTCTTC. It translates to CASSASGRSSYNEQFF.

This clonotype qualifies as medium-sized. The CDR3 region is CASSLDLTGKTEAFF. CDR3 sequence (DNA): TGTGCCAGCAGTTTGGATCTGACAGGGAAGACTGAAGCTTTCTTT. This chain joins TRBV28 and TRBJ1-1; TRBD1 aligns across 7 bases. V lost 3 bases and J lost 5; bases outside the gene matches: 9. Germline lookup yields CDR1 MDHEN and CDR2 SYDVKM. The CDR3 covers 15 residues.

This chain connects TRBV3-1 to TRBJ2-1; 7 nucleotides line up with TRBD2. Unmatched junction bases numbered 5, after V lost 0 bases and J lost 0 bases. Per germline, CDR1 LGHDT and CDR2 YNNKEL (reference sequence). The CDR3 contains 17 residues. As DNA, the CDR3 is TGTGCCAGCAGCCAAGAGGGAGGGCCAAGCTCCTACAATGAGCAGTTCTTC. Translation: CASSQEGGPSSYNEQFF.

The gene calls are TRBV5-6 and TRBJ2-1; 11 bases align to TRBD2. CDR1 is SGHDT and CDR2 is YYEEEE in the germline V gene. The CDR3 runs to 15 residues. Unmatched junction bases numbered 2, after V lost 3 bases and J lost 3 bases. The CDR3 protein is CASSSTSGIYNEQFF. CDR3 DNA sequence: TGTGCCAGCAGCTCGACTAGCGGGATCTACAATGAGCAGTTCTTC.

The chain carries TRBV5-1 and TRBJ1-1, with unresolved D. The CDR3 has 12 amino acids. Looked up from germline, CDR1 is SGHRS and CDR2 is YFSETQ. The V gene lost 3 bases and the J gene lost 3 bases, with 6 bases spanning the gap. The CDR3 DNA sequence: TGCGCCAGCAGCTCTGGACACACTGAAGCTTTCTTT. Protein: CASSSGHTEAFF.

The chain uses TRBV6-5 and TRBJ1-2; TRBD1 might be the D (5 bases). Trimming pared 1 base from V and 8 bases from J, leaving 20 bases between. Looked up from germline, CDR1 is MNHEY and CDR2 is SVGAGI. The CDR3 has 16 residues. The CDR3 is CASSYYRDLGDHGYTF. CDR3 nucleotide sequence: TGTGCCAGCAGTTACTACCGAGATCTGGGGGATCACGGCTACACCTTC.

This clonotype was observed a few times. The rearrangement joins TRBV13 to TRBJ2-1; the match to TRBD1 covers 9 bases. Trimming cost V 5 bases and J 5 bases; bases outside gene matches: 7. The CDR3 runs to 15 residues. The germline V gene has CDR1 PRHDT and CDR2 FYEKMQ (reference sequence). The CDR3 here is CASSPRTGENNEQFF. In DNA, the CDR3 is TGTGCCAGCAGCCCACGGACAGGGGAGAACAATGAGCAGTTCTTC.

The chain has TRBV11-2 and TRBJ2-1; D is ambiguous. The CDR3 loop spans 12 amino acids. CDR1 is SGHAT and CDR2 is FQNNGV in the germline V gene. Between the trimmed V and J ends, which lost 5 bases and 8 bases, there was a span of 10 bases. CDR3 in DNA: TGTGCCAGCAGCGTGACCCCCGATGAGCAGTTCTTC. Translation: CASSVTPDEQFF.

This clonotype appeared many times. This sequence joins TRBV7-9 and TRBJ2-3; the D call may be TRBD1 or TRBD2 (5 bases each). V was cut by 5 bases and J by 1 base, with 10 bases left in between. Germline CDR1 SEHNR, CDR2 FQNEAQ (reference sequence). The CDR3 spans 14 residues. CDR3 in amino acids: CASSRGTGTDTQYF. CDR3 DNA: TGTGCCAGCAGCCGAGGGACGGGCACAGATACGCAGTATTTT.

Comments on this clonotype: A junction end diverges from the germline sequence, so it may reflect a read error. V is TRBV10-3 and J is TRBJ2-3; 8 nucleotides line up with TRBD2. The germline V gene has CDR1 ENHRY and CDR2 SYGVKD. The CDR3 is 16 residues long. The CDR3 is CAISGSGAGGTDTQYF. The DNA for the CDR3 is TGTGCCATCAGTGGATCAGGGGCGGGAGGCACGGATACGCAGTATTTT.